Following are 18 T cell receptor beta chains from one sample sequenced in a study of T cell clones after liver transplantation. Clones were sequenced by immunoSEQ multiplex PCR, and TCRdb holds only the in-frame ones, with some missing. The table lists roughly 100,000 clones, roughly 80% of them singletons. Sequenced material: CD4+ T cells from blood, taken approximately 50 months after liver transplant. The receptors shown here come from a human patient who received a liver transplant. The graft donor may account for some of the T cells.

This clone was picked up a small number of times. The gene calls are TRBV18 and TRBJ1-5; D might be TRBD1 (5 bases). CDR3 length equals 14 residues. Germline CDR1 is KGHSH and CDR2 is LQKENI. V was shortened by 6 bases and J by 4 bases, with 13 bases between the two germline ends. The CDR3 nucleotides read TGTGCCAGCTCCGGAGGGGATGGGAATCAGCCCCAGCATTTT. Translation: CASSGGDGNQPQHF. The full variable domain, with the rest looked up from reference TRBV18 and TRBJ1-5, is NAGVMQNPRHLVRRRGQEARLRCSPMKGHSHVYWYRQLPEEGLKFMVYLQKENIIDESGMPKERFSAEFPKEGPSILRIQQVVRGDSAAYFCASSGGDGNQPQHFGDGTRLSIL.

This chain connects TRBV6-1 to TRBJ1-2, with D maybe TRBD1 (6 bases). The CDR3 runs to 13 residues. The V end lost 5 bases, the J end lost 3 bases, and 10 bases lay between the germline ends. Germline V lookup: CDR1 MNHNS, CDR2 SASEGT. In DNA form, the CDR3 reads TGTGCCAGCAGTCGGCCAGGGGACTATGGCTACACCTTC. Translated, it gives CASSRPGDYGYTF.

This sequence joins TRBV18 and TRBJ1-6; 7 bases line up with TRBD1. Germline-derived CDR1 and CDR2 are KGHSH and LQKENI. J was trimmed by 13 bases and V by 3 bases; bases with no gene match: 12. The length of the CDR3 is 15 residues. DNA of the CDR3: TGTGCCAGCTCACCCCAGGGTTCAGGGGGTGGGCCCCTCCACTTT. It specifies CASSPQGSGGGPLHF.

This chain links TRBV21-1 with TRBJ2-7. TRBV21-1 is recorded as a pseudogene. The CDR3 sequence is 11 residues long. The CDR3 spells CASSAIYEQYF. The CDR3 DNA sequence: TGTGCCAGCAGCGCCATATACGAGCAGTACTTC.

The CDR3 DNA sequence: TGTGCCAGCAGTTTAAGGTCTAGCAATCAGCCCCAGCATTTT. Amino acids: CASSLRSSNQPQHF. The V gene is TRBV27, the J gene TRBJ1-5; D is unresolved. Germline loops: CDR1 MNHEY, CDR2 SMNVEV (reference sequence). This CDR3 has 14 residues. V was clipped by 2 bases and J by 0 bases, with 5 bases between them.

J is TRBJ2-7 and V is TRBV20-1; no firm D call. Trimming took off 0 bases at V and 7 bases at J, with 7 bases between the two ends. The CDR3 sequence is 11 residues long. Germline-derived CDR1 and CDR2 are DFQATT and SNEGSKA (reference sequence). CDR3 region: CSARDVGEQYF. The CDR3 DNA reads TGCAGTGCTAGAGACGTGGGAGAGCAGTACTTC.

The genes are TRBV7-9 and TRBJ1-2; the D gene is possibly TRBD1 (5 bases). The CDR3 runs 16 residues. CDR1 and CDR2 (germline): SEHNR, FQNEAQ (reference sequence). V gave up 0 bases and J gave up 3 bases, with 14 bases separating them. CDR3 in DNA: TGTGCCAGCAGCTTAGCGCGAGGCAGGGAGGACTATGGCTACACCTTC. Protein: CASSLARGREDYGYTF.

The chain couples TRBV19 to TRBJ2-1; the match to TRBD2 covers 12 bases. CDR1 and CDR2 from the germline V gene are LNHDA and SQIVND (reference sequence). The V gene end was trimmed by 9 bases and the J gene end by 7 bases; junction bases not matched to a gene: 13. CDR3 length equals 16 residues. The CDR3 nucleotides read TGTGCCAGCCAGGGGCTAGCGGGGGGGCCGGGAAATGAGCAGTTCTTC. Amino acids: CASQGLAGGPGNEQFF.

The chain has TRBV7-6 and TRBJ2-5; D possibly corresponds to TRBD1 (6 bases). The CDR3 length is 14 residues. V was pared by 0 bases and J by 2 bases, with 7 bases between. Per germline, CDR1 SGHVS and CDR2 FNYEAQ. This CDR3 reads CASSLAGGQETQYF. Written as DNA, the CDR3 is TGTGCCAGCAGCTTAGCAGGGGGACAAGAGACCCAGTACTTC.

The chain recombines TRBV6-5 with TRBJ1-5; TRBD1 might be the D (5 bases). This CDR3 has 14 residues. V lost 6 bases and J lost 7, with 16 bases in between. CDR1 and CDR2 from the germline V gene are MNHEY and SVGAGI. The CDR3 spells CASSPSTVSQPQHF. The CDR3, as DNA: TGTGCCAGCAGCCCTTCGACAGTTAGCCAGCCCCAGCATTTT.

The rearrangement links TRBV9 to TRBJ1-4; D remains unclear. V shed 4 bases and J shed 6 bases, with 7 bases lying between them. The V gene's germline CDR1 is SGDLS and CDR2 YYNGEE. The CDR3 extends over 12 amino acids. The CDR3 here is CASSRMDEKLFF. CDR3 coding DNA: TGTGCCAGCAGCAGGATGGATGAAAAACTGTTTTTT.

The J gene is TRBJ2-6, the V gene TRBV27; D gene uncertain. V was trimmed by 10 bases and J by 1 base, leaving 8 bases between them. The germline gives CDR1 MNHEY, CDR2 SMNVEV (reference sequence). The CDR3 loop spans 13 amino acids. The CDR3 DNA reads as TGTGCCACATCCCCGTCTGGGGCCAACGTCCTGACTTTC. Protein product: CATSPSGANVLTF.

CDR3 amino acids: CASSPLGGRIGELFF. The CDR3 nucleotides read TGTGCCAGCAGCCCTTTGGGGGGGCGTATCGGGGAGCTGTTTTTT. The V and J genes are TRBV5-6 and TRBJ2-2; D is perhaps TRBD2 (7 bases). The V end lost 4 bases, the J end lost 7 bases, and 17 bases lay between the germline ends. This CDR3 region has 15 residues. Germline V gene sequence: CDR1 SGHDT, CDR2 YYEEEE.

This chain links TRBV9 with TRBJ2-1; D uncertain. Deletions cut 1 base from V and 4 bases from J, with 12 bases between. The CDR3 runs to 15 residues. CDR1 SGDLS and CDR2 YYNGEE come from the germline V gene. Here the CDR3 DNA reads TGTGCCAGCAGCGTAAGGGAAGGGCCTTACAATGAGCAGTTCTTC. Protein sequence: CASSVREGPYNEQFF.

The chain uses TRBV6-5 and TRBJ2-3, with a tentative D call TRBD1 (5 bases). This CDR3 region has 16 residues. Trimming took 6 bases from V and 2 from J, leaving 18 bases between them. Germline loops: CDR1 MNHEY, CDR2 SVGAGI. Here the CDR3 DNA reads TGTGCCAGCAGCTACCCCGCAGGGCCCCCCACAGATACGCAGTATTTT. Its protein is CASSYPAGPPTDTQYF.

CDR3 protein: CASSESGGPYGYTF. As DNA, the CDR3 is TGTGCCAGCAGTGAGTCGGGCGGCCCCTATGGCTACACCTTC. This chain uses TRBV25-1 with TRBJ1-2; D unclear. Germline-derived CDR1 and CDR2 are MGHDK and SYGVNS. This CDR3 is built from 14 residues. V shed 3 bases and J shed 4 bases, with 12 bases lying between them.

This chain uses TRBV25-1 with TRBJ1-6, with D unclear. This CDR3 is built from 14 residues. V was cut by 3 bases and J by 4 bases, with 7 bases left in between. Germline assignment: CDR1 MGHDK and CDR2 SYGVNS. The DNA for the CDR3 is TGTGCCAGCAGTGAGCGTCAGTATAATTCACCCCTCCACTTT. Amino acids: CASSERQYNSPLHF. The variable domain in full, completed from reference TRBV25-1 and TRBJ1-6, reads EADIYQTPRYLVIGTGKKITLECSQTMGHDKMYWYQQDPGMELHLIHYSYGVNSTEKGDLSSESTVSRIRTEHFPLTLESARPSHTSQYLCASSERQYNSPLHFGNGTRLTVT.

This rearrangement joins TRBV5-1 to TRBJ1-1; D not resolved. The germline CDR1 and CDR2 sequences are SGHRS and YFSETQ. Trimming cost V 3 bases and J 2 bases, with 5 bases left between them. The CDR3 has 12 residues. The CDR3 is CASSWGNTEAFF. CDR3 coding DNA: TGCGCCAGCAGCTGGGGTAACACTGAAGCTTTCTTT.